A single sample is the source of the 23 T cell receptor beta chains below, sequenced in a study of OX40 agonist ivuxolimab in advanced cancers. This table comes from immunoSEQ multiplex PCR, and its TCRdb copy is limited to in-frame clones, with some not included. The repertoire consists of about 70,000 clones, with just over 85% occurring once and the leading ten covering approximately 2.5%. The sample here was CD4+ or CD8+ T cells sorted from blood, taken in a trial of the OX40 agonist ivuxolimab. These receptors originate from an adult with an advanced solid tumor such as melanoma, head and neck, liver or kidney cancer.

CDR3 sequence reads: CASREDRDYEQYF. The DNA for the CDR3 is TGTGCCAGCAGGGAGGACAGAGATTACGAGCAGTACTTC. The genes are TRBV6-1 and TRBJ2-7; possibly TRBD1 for D (6 bases). Germline V gene sequence: CDR1 MNHNS, CDR2 SASEGT. V lost 6 bases and J lost 4, with 13 bases in between. The CDR3 is 13 residues long.

CDR3 DNA: TGTGCCAGCAGAAGAGGGACAGACTCCAACTACGAGCAGTACTTC. Translation: CASRRGTDSNYEQYF. This chain links TRBV21-1 with TRBJ2-7; TRBD1 is taken as the D call from the table, unchecked against the DNA. TRBV21-1 represents a pseudogene. The length of the CDR3 is 15 residues.

The CDR3 DNA reads as TGTGCCAGCAGCTTGGAAGGGGGGGCCTACGAGCAGTACTTC. This codes for CASSLEGGAYEQYF. This chain connects TRBV5-4 to TRBJ2-7, with D perhaps matching TRBD2 (7 bases). Trimming left V 0 bases short and J 2 bases short, with 9 bases between. CDR3 size: 14 residues. From germline, CDR1 is SGHNT and CDR2 YYREEE (reference sequence).

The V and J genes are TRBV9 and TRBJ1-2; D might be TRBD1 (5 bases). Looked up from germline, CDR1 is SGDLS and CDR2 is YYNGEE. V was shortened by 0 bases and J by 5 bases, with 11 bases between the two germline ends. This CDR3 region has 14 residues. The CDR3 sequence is CASSVDLTAYGYTF. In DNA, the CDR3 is TGTGCCAGCAGCGTAGATTTGACAGCTTATGGCTACACCTTC.

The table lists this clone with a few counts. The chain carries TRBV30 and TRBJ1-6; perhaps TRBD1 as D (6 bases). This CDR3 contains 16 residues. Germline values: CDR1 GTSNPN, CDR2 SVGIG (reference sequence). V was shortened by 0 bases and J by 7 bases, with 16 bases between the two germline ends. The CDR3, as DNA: TGTGCCTGGAGTGTTGCATCACGGACAGTGAATTCACCCCTCCACTTT. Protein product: CAWSVASRTVNSPLHF.

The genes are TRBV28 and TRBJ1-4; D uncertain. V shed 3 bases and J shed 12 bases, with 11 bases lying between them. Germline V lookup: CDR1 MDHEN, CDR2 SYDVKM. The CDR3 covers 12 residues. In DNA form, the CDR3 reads TGTGCCAGCAGTTTGGTCCAGTCGGAACTGTTTTTT. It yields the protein CASSLVQSELFF.

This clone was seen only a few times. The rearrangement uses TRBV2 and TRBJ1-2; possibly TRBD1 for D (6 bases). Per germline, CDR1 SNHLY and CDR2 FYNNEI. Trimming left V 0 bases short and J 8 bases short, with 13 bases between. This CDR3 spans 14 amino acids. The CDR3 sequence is CASSEARQGYGYTF. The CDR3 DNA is TGTGCCAGCAGTGAAGCTCGGCAGGGGTACGGCTACACCTTC.

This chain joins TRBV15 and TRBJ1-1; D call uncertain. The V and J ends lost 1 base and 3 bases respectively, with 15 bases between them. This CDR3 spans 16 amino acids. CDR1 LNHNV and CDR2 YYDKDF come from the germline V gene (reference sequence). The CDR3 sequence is CATSRGVKGEDTEAFF. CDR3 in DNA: TGTGCCACCAGCAGAGGAGTAAAGGGAGAGGACACTGAAGCTTTCTTT. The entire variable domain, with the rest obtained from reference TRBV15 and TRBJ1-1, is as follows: DAMVIQNPRYQVTQFGKPVTLSCSQTLNHNVMYWYQQKSSQAPKLLFHYYDKDFNNEADTPDNFQSRRPNTSFCFLDIRSPGLGDTAMYLCATSRGVKGEDTEAFFGQGTRLTVV.

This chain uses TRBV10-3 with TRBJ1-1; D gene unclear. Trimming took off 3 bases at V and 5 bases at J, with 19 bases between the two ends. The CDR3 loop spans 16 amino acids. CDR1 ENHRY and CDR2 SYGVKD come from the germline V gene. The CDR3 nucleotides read TGTGCCATCAGTGAAAGGCAGGCCCTCGACGGGACTGAAGCTTTCTTT. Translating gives CAISERQALDGTEAFF.

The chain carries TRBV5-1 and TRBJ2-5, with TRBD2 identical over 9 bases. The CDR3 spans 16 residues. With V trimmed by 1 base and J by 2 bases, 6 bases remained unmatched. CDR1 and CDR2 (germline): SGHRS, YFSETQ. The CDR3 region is CASSLMRGGDQETQYF. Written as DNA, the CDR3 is TGCGCCAGCAGCTTGATGCGGGGGGGCGATCAAGAGACCCAGTACTTC. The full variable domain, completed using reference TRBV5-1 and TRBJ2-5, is KAGVTQTPRYLIKTRGQQVTLSCSPISGHRSVSWYQQTPGQGLQFLFEYFSETQRNKGNFPGRFSGRQFSNSRSEMNVSTLELGDSALYLCASSLMRGGDQETQYFGPGTRLLVL.

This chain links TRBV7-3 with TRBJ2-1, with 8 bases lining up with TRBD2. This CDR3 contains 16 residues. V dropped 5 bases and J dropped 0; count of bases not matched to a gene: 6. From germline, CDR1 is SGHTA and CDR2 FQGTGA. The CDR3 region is CASSPGGGTSYNEQFF. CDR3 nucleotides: TGTGCCAGCAGCCCCGGGGGGGGGACCTCCTACAATGAGCAGTTCTTC.

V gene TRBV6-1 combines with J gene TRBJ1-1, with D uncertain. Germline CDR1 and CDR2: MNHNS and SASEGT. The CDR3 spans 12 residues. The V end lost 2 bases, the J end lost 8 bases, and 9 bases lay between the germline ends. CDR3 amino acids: CASSEYRKEAFF. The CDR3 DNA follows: TGTGCCAGCAGTGAATACCGGAAAGAAGCTTTCTTT.

CDR3 DNA: TGTGCCAGCCGCCGAGGGCGGACAGGGGGAGAAGCGGACTATGGCTACACCTTC. It codes for CASRRGRTGGEADYGYTF. This chain links TRBV5-4 with TRBJ1-2; TRBD1 matches at 10 bases. The V gene end was trimmed by 7 bases and the J gene end by 3 bases; junction bases not matched to a gene: 18. The CDR3 loop spans 18 amino acids. CDR1 and CDR2 from the germline V gene are SGHNT and YYREEE (reference sequence).

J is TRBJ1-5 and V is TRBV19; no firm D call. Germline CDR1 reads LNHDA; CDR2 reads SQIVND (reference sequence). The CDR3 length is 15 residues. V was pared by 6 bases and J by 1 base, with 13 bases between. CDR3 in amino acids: CASSMNTESNQPQHF. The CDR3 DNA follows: TGTGCCAGTAGCATGAACACCGAAAGCAATCAGCCCCAGCATTTT.

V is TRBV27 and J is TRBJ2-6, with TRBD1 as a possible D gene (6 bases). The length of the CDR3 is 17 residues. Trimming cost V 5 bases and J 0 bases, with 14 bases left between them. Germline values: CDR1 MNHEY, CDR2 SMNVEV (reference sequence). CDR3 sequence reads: CASSPLQGLSGANVLTF. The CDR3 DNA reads TGTGCCAGCAGTCCCCTACAGGGCCTCTCTGGGGCCAACGTCCTGACTTTC.

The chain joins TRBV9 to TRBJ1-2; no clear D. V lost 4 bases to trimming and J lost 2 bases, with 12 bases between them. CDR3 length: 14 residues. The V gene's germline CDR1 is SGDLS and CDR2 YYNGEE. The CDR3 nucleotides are TGTGCCAGCAGCCCTCCCGGCGTCAACTATGGCTACACCTTC. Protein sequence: CASSPPGVNYGYTF.

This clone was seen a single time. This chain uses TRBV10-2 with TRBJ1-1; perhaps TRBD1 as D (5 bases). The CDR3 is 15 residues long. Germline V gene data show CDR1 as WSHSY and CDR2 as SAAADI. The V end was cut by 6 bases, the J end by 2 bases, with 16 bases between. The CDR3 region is CASRAALTENTEAFF. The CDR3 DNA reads TGCGCCAGCAGAGCCGCCCTGACAGAAAACACTGAAGCTTTCTTT.

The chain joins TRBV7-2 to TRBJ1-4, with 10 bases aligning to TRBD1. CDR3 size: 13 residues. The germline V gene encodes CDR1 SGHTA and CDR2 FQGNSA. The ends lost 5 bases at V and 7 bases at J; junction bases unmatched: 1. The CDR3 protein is CASSRDRGEKLFF. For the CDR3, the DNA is TGTGCCAGCAGCCGGGACAGGGGTGAAAAACTGTTTTTT. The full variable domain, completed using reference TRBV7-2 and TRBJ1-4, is GAGVSQSPSNKVTEKGKDVELRCDPISGHTALYWYRQSLGQGLEFLIYFQGNSAPDKSGLPSDRFSAERTGGSVSTLTIQRTQQEDSAVYLCASSRDRGEKLFFGSGTQLSVL.

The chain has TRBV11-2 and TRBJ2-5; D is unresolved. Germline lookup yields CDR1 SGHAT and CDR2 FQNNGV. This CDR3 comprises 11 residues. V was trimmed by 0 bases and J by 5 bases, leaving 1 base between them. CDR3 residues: CASSLEETQYF. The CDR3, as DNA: TGTGCCAGCAGCTTAGAGGAGACCCAGTACTTC.

The DNA of the CDR3 is TGCGCCAGCAGCTTTTTGGGACAGGGGGAACAAGAGACCCAGTACTTC. It yields the protein CASSFLGQGEQETQYF. The chain carries TRBV5-1 and TRBJ2-5, with 11 bases lining up with TRBD1. Germline lookup yields CDR1 SGHRS and CDR2 YFSETQ. The CDR3 loop spans 16 amino acids. J was trimmed by 2 bases and V by 2 bases; bases with no gene match: 5.

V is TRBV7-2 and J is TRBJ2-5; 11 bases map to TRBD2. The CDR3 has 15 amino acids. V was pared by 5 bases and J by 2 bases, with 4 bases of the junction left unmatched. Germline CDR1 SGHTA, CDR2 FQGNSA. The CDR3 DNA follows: TGTGCCAGCAGCCCACTAGCGGGGGAGCAAGAGACCCAGTACTTC. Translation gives CASSPLAGEQETQYF.

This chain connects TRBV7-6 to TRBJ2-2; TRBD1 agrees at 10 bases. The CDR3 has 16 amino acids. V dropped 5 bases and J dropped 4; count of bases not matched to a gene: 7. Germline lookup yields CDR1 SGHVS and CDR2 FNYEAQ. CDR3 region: CASSTGTGVTTGELFF. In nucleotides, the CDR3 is TGTGCCAGCAGCACCGGGACAGGGGTGACCACCGGGGAGCTGTTTTTT.

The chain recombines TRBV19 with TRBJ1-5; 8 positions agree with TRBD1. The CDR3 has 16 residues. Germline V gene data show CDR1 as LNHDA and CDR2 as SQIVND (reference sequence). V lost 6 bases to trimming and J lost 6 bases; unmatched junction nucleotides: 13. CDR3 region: CASSSVDTGGSQPQHF. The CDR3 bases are TGTGCCAGTAGCTCGGTCGATACAGGGGGAAGTCAGCCCCAGCATTTT.